A selection of T cell receptor beta chains follows, all from one sample in a study of post-analysis software for immune sequencing data. TCRdb re-analysed the PCR reads in MiXCR, keeping a single row per CDR3 protein. The repertoire holds over 150,000 distinct CDR3 sequences, around 34% seen once, with about 26% in the top ten. Sequencing used blood, obtained after autologous hematopoietic stem cell transplantation. The receptors come from a girl under 18 with multiple sclerosis. Each CDR3 is given with its conserved first and last residue. Fields, in order: D gene, CDR3 length, J gene, clone size, V gene, CDR3 DNA, CDR3 protein. D genes are given only for firm matches. Some rows have no size entry. The others give once, few or many, or a class for an expanded clone.

TRBD2 | 17 | TRBJ2-3 | few | TRBV12-5 | TGTGCTAGTGGGGAGACTAGCGGGACCCGAGACACAGATACGCAGTATTTT | CASGETSGTRDTDTQYF
TRBD2 | 15 | TRBJ2-1 | NA | TRBV11-1 | TGTGCCAGCAGCTCCGAGCGGGACTTCTACAATGAGCAGTTCTTC | CASSSERDFYNEQFF
TRBD1 | 11 | TRBJ2-1 | few | TRBV6-6 | TGTGCCAGCAGTCCGACAGGGGAGCAGTTCTTC | CASSPTGEQFF
NA | 15 | TRBJ2-1 | NA | TRBV7-2 | TGTGCCAGCAGCTTCCGGGACGGTCCCTACAATGAGCAGTTCTTC | CASSFRDGPYNEQFF
NA | 14 | TRBJ2-2 | NA | TRBV6-5 | TGTGCCAGCAGTTTCAGGGAGTTGGGCGGGGAGCTGTTTTTT | CASSFRELGGELFF
NA | 14 | TRBJ1-2 | NA | TRBV4-3 | TGCGCCAGCAGCCAAGATTCGGATAACTATGGCTACACCTTC | CASSQDSDNYGYTF
NA | 11 | TRBJ2-7 | few | TRBV29-1 | TGCAGCGCTGGGGGAACCTACGAGCAGTACTTC | CSAGGTYEQYF
NA | 16 | TRBJ2-5 | NA | TRBV28 | TGTGCCAGCAGTTTATTCGCGGGCGGACCCGTGGAGACCCAGTACTTC | CASSLFAGGPVETQYF
NA | 15 | TRBJ2-3 | once | TRBV29-1 | TGCAGCGTTGAAGGAGGTGGAGCTAGCACAGATACGCAGTATTTT | CSVEGGGASTDTQYF
TRBD1 | 17 | TRBJ2-4 | NA | TRBV2 | TGTGCCAGCAGCGCCGGACAGGGGGTAGGAGCCAAAAACATTCAGTACTTC | CASSAGQGVGAKNIQYF
TRBD2 | 18 | TRBJ2-1 | NA | TRBV5-1 | TGCGCCAGCAGCTTGGCCTCGTCGACTAGCGGGGCCTACAATGAGCAGTTCTTC | CASSLASSTSGAYNEQFF
TRBD2 | 14 | TRBJ2-7 | few | TRBV28 | TGTGCCAGCAGGGGGGGACTAGCCGGTTACGAGCAGTACTTC | CASRGGLAGYEQYF
NA | 12 | TRBJ2-1 | NA | TRBV5-1 | TGCGCCAGCAGCCCTTACGGGGATGAGCAGTTCTTC | CASSPYGDEQFF
TRBD2 | 14 | TRBJ2-5 | few | TRBV7-2 | TGTGCCAGCAGCACCACTAGCGGGGGAGAGACCCAGTACTTC | CASSTTSGGETQYF
TRBD1 | 14 | TRBJ2-2 | NA | TRBV7-8 | TGTGCCAGCAGCTCACGACAGGGCGTCGGGGAGCTGTTTTTT | CASSSRQGVGELFF
TRBD1 | 14 | TRBJ2-1 | NA | TRBV6-2/TRBV6-3 | TGTGCCAGCAGGACAGGGTCTGAATACAATGAGCAGTTCTTC | CASRTGSEYNEQFF
NA | 14 | TRBJ1-1 | NA | TRBV5-1 | TGCGCCAGCAGCGACTATCGTGAGAACACTGAAGCTTTCTTT | CASSDYRENTEAFF
TRBD1 | 14 | TRBJ1-2 | NA | TRBV7-2 | TGTGCCAGCAGCTTAGGACAGGGGAATACTGGCTACACCTTC | CASSLGQGNTGYTF
NA | 14 | TRBJ2-3 | NA | TRBV6-1 | TGTGCCAGCAGACTAGGGAATAGCACAGATACGCAGTATTTT | CASRLGNSTDTQYF
NA | 14 | TRBJ2-3 | many | TRBV11-2 | TGTGCCAGCAGCCTCCTAACTAGCACAGATACGCAGTATTTT | CASSLLTSTDTQYF
NA | 12 | TRBJ1-1 | many | TRBV20-1 | TGCAGTGCGTTAGGGGGGGGCACTGAAGCTTTCTTT | CSALGGGTEAFF
NA | 14 | TRBJ1-5 | NA | TRBV7-2 | TGTGCCAGCAGCCAAAGCGGGGGCAATCAGCCCCAGCATTTT | CASSQSGGNQPQHF
TRBD1 | 16 | TRBJ1-4 | NA | TRBV12-3/TRBV12-4 | TGTGCCAGCAGGCCGGGACAGGGACCAACTAATGAAAAACTGTTTTTT | CASRPGQGPTNEKLFF
NA | 14 | TRBJ2-3 | NA | TRBV29-1 | TGCAGCGTTGTCCCAGGGATTAGCACAGATACGCAGTATTTT | CSVVPGISTDTQYF
NA | 14 | TRBJ2-1 | NA | TRBV24-1 | TGTGCCACCAGTGACGCGGGACGTGGTAATGAGCAGTTCTTC | CATSDAGRGNEQFF
TRBD1 | 13 | TRBJ2-7 | many | TRBV5-1 | TGCGCCAGCAGCCTGACAGGGGTAAGAGAGCAGTACTTC | CASSLTGVREQYF
NA | 16 | TRBJ1-6 | NA | TRBV30 | TGTGCCTGGAGTGATGACAGGAGCTCCTATAATTCACCCCTCCACTTT | CAWSDDRSSYNSPLHF
TRBD1 | 14 | TRBJ2-7 | NA | TRBV14 | TGTGCCAGCAGGGGGACAGCGAGCTCCTACGAGCAGTACTTC | CASRGTASSYEQYF
TRBD2 | 18 | TRBJ2-1 | few | TRBV4-1 | TGCGCCAGCAGCCAAGGCCCCCGGGACTACCGATTCTACAATGAGCAGTTCTTC | CASSQGPRDYRFYNEQFF
NA | 15 | TRBJ2-1 | few | TRBV27 | TGTGCCAGCAGTTATTGGGCTAGCCGTTACAATGAGCAGTTCTTC | CASSYWASRYNEQFF
TRBD2 | 15 | TRBJ2-2 | NA | TRBV4-3 | TGCGCCAGCAGCCAAAGGGGACTAGCGGGAAGGGAGCTGTTTTTT | CASSQRGLAGRELFF
NA | 13 | TRBJ2-7 | NA | TRBV7-9 | TGTGCCAGCAGCTTAGCCGGGATCCACGAGCAGTACTTC | CASSLAGIHEQYF